This T cell receptor beta chain was recorded in a study of Graves' ophthalmopathy and Graves' hyperthyroidism. Findings and caveats of the study: With about 87% sensitivity and 75% to 84% specificity, a 13-signature model separated ophthalmopathy from stable hyperthyroidism.

Each donor who had ophthalmopathy showed moderate-to-severe activity, a CAS of ≥3, a NOSPECS of ≥4, and a duration under 3 months. The PBMC fraction was derived from about 9.2 ml of fresh peripheral blood. Using RNA transcripts, the TCR beta CDR3 regions were amplified. First-round RT-PCR with HTBI primers preceded a second-round multiplex PCR. TCRdb independently ran MiXCR on the multiplex PCR reads; one entry per CDR3 protein. The repertoire holds 350,000 to 450,000 distinct CDR3 sequences, with around 19% as singletons. This clonotype was recorded many times. Its antigen is currently unknown. The source of this sequence is a young woman with Graves' ophthalmopathy. Sequenced sample: peripheral blood.

This chain's CDR3 is CASMDDGPTEAFF. The CDR3 DNA sequence: TGTGCCAGTATGGACGATGGTCCCACTGAAGCTTTCTTT. V gene TRBV4-2 combines with J gene TRBJ1-1; D unclear. CDR1 and CDR2 from the germline V gene are LGHNA and YNFKEQ. The V end lost 9 bases, the J end lost 4 bases, and 15 bases lay between the germline ends. The CDR3 is 13 amino acids.